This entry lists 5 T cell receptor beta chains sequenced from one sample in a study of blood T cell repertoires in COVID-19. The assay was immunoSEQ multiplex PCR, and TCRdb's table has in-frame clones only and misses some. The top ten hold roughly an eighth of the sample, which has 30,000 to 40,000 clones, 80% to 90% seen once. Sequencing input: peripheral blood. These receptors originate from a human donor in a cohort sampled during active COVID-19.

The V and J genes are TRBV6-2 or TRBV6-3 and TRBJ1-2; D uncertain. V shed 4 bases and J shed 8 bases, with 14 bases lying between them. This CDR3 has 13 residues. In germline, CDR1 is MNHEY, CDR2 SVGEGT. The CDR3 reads CASSLESWRGYTF. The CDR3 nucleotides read TGTGCCAGCAGTTTGGAGTCGTGGAGGGGCTACACCTTC.

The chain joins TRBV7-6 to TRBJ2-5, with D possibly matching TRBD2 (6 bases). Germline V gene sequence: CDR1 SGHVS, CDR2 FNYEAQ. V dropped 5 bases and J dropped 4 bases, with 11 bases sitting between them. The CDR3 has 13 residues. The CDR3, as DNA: TGTGCCAGCAGCATACTAGCTAGAGAGACCCAGTACTTC. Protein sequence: CASSILARETQYF.

The CDR3 DNA is TGTGCCAGCTCACCGGCCCCCGGGACAGGGCTTGGAGCTTTCTTT. Amino acids: CASSPAPGTGLGAFF. V gene TRBV18 combines with J gene TRBJ1-1; 9 bases fit TRBD1. Germline CDR1 is KGHSH and CDR2 is LQKENI. V trimming: 3 bases; J trimming: 10 bases; junction bases outside the gene matches: 12. The CDR3 sequence is 15 residues long.

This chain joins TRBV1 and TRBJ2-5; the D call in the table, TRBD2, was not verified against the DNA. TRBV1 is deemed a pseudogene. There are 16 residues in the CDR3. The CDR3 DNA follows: TGCACCAGCGCCCCTCCGGGGGGCAATAGCGGCAAGACCCAGTACTTC. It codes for CTSAPPGGNSGKTQYF.

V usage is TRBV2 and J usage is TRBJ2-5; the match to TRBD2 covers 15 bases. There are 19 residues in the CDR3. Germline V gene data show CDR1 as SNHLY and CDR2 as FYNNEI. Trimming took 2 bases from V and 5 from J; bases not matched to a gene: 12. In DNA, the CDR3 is TGTGCCAGCAGTGAAAGCTGGACTAGCGGGGGGGCCCGTTCCGAGACCCAGTACTTC. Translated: CASSESWTSGGARSETQYF.